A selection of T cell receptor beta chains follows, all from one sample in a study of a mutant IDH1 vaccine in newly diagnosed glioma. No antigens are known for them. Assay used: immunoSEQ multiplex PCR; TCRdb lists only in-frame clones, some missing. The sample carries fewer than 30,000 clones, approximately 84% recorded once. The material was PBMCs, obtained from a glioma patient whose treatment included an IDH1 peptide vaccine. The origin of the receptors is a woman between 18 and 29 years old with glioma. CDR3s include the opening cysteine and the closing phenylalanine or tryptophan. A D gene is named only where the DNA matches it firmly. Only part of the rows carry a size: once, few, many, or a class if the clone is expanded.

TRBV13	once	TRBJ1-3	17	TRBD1	CASSSRVGGFSGNTIYF	TGTGCCAGCAGCTCGAGAGTAGGGGGCTTCTCTGGAAACACCATATATTTT
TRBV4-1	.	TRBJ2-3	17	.	CASSQKSVAAGTDTQYF	TGCGCCAGCAGCCAAAAATCAGTGGCAGCGGGCACAGATACGCAGTATTTT
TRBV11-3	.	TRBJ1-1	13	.	CASSLDFANEAFF	TGTGCCAGCAGCTTAGATTTTGCGAACGAAGCTTTCTTT
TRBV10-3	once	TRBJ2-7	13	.	CAISEPTSYEQYF	TGTGCCATCAGTGAGCCAACCAGCTACGAGCAGTACTTC
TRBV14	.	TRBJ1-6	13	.	CASSRQVNSPLHF	TGTGCCAGCAGCCGACAGGTTAATTCACCCCTCCACTTT
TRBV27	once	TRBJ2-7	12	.	CASSFRSYEQYF	TGTGCCAGCAGTTTTCGATCCTACGAGCAGTACTTC
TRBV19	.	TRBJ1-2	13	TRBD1	CASSPGQDYGYTF	TGTGCCAGTAGTCCCGGACAGGACTATGGCTACACCTTC
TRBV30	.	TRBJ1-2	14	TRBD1	CAWTTRQGNYGYTF	TGTGCCTGGACTACGCGACAGGGTAACTATGGCTACACCTTC
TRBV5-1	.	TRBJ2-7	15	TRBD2	CASSWTSGRDYEQYF	TGCGCCAGCAGCTGGACTAGCGGGAGAGACTACGAGCAGTACTTC
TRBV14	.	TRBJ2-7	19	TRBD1	CASSPRHGQGHPTGYEQYF	TGTGCCAGCAGCCCCAGGCACGGACAGGGCCACCCGACAGGCTACGAGCAGTACTTC
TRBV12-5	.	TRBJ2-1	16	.	CASGLVLGGSYNEQFF	TGTGCTAGTGGTTTGGTTCTGGGAGGCTCCTACAATGAGCAGTTCTTC
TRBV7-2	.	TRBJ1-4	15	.	CASSLGGGSPGKLFF	TGTGCCAGCAGCTTAGGGGGGGGTAGCCCTGGAAAACTGTTTTTT
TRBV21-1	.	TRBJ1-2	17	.	CASSKVKGAPPNYGYTF	TGTGCCAGCAGCAAAGTAAAGGGAGCACCTCCTAACTATGGCTACACCTTC
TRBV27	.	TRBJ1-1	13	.	CASGPGRHTEAFF	TGTGCCAGCGGCCCGGGTAGACACACTGAAGCTTTCTTT
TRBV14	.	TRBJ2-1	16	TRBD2	CASSYHRTSVGDEQFF	TGTGCCAGCAGCTACCACCGGACTAGCGTTGGCGATGAGCAGTTCTTC
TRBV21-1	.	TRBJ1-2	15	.	CASSKSYSTNYGYTF	TGTGCCAGCAGCAAAAGCTACAGCACTAACTATGGCTACACCTTC
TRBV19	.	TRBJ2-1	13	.	CASSIGGHNEQFF	TGTGCCAGTAGTATAGGCGGACACAATGAGCAGTTCTTC
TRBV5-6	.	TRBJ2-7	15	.	CASSLGGGGIYEQYF	TGTGCCAGCAGCTTGGGAGGGGGAGGAATCTACGAGCAGTACTTC
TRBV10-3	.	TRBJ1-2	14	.	CASNWGGGSDGYTF	TGTGCCTCCAACTGGGGAGGGGGGTCCGATGGCTACACCTTC
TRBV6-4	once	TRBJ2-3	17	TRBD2	CASSDSTSGAGTDTQYF	TGTGCCAGCAGTGACTCGACTAGCGGGGCGGGCACAGATACGCAGTATTTT
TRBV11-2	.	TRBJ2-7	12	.	CASSFRPYEQYF	TGTGCCAGCAGCTTTCGACCCTACGAGCAGTACTTC
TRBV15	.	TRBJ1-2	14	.	CATSLGGQAYGYTF	TGTGCCACCAGCCTCGGGGGGCAGGCCTATGGCTACACCTTC
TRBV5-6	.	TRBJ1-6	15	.	CASSLGQAKNSPLHF	TGTGCCAGCAGCCTGGGACAAGCAAAGAATTCACCCCTCCACTTT
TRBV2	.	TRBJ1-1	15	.	CASSEGRVRTTEAFF	TGTGCCAGCAGTGAAGGGAGGGTGAGGACCACTGAAGCTTTCTTT
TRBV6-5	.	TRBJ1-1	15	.	CASSYLGRMNTEAFF	TGTGCCAGCAGTTACTTGGGTCGGATGAACACTGAAGCTTTCTTT
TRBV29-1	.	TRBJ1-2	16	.	CSVEDHDLRGAYGYTF	TGCAGCGTTGAAGATCATGATCTGAGGGGAGCCTATGGCTACACCTTC
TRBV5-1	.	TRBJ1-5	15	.	CASSLSGGSEQPQHF	TGCGCCAGCAGCTTGAGTGGAGGGAGCGAGCAGCCCCAGCATTTT
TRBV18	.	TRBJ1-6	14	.	CASSPPAGDGPLHF	TGTGCCAGCTCACCACCGGCAGGAGACGGACCCCTCCACTTT
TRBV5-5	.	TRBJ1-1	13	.	CASSLRGAGEAFF	TGTGCCAGCAGCTTACGGGGGGCTGGTGAAGCTTTCTTT
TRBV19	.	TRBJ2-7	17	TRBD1	CASSPTKGAGSSYEQYF	TGTGCCAGTAGTCCAACAAAGGGGGCCGGCAGCTCCTACGAGCAGTACTTC
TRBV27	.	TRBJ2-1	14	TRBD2	CASPLLAGFNEQFF	TGTGCCAGCCCCTTACTAGCGGGGTTCAATGAGCAGTTCTTC
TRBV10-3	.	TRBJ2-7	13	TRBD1	CATELDRAYEQYF	TGTGCCACTGAACTGGACAGGGCGTACGAGCAGTACTTC
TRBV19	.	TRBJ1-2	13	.	CASNDPGFYGYTF	TGTGCCAGTAATGACCCGGGATTCTATGGCTACACCTTC
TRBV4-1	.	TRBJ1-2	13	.	CASSQGGSYGYTF	TGCGCCAGCAGCCAAGGAGGGTCCTATGGCTACACCTTC
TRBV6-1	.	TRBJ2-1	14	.	CASSDLSFGNEQFF	TGTGCCAGCAGTGATTTAAGTTTCGGCAATGAGCAGTTCTTC
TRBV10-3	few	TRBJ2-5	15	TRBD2	CAISGGAGEVETQYF	TGTGCCATCAGTGGGGGAGCGGGAGAGGTAGAGACCCAGTACTTC
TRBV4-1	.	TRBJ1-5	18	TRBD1	CASSRGTGRDIRNQPQHF	TGCGCCAGCAGCCGAGGGACAGGTAGGGATATTCGCAATCAGCCCCAGCATTTT
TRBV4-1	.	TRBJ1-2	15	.	CASSSSAANNYGYTF	TGCGCCAGCAGCTCTTCTGCCGCTAATAACTATGGCTACACCTTC
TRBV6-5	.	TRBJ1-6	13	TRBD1	CASRTTGKSPLHF	TGTGCCAGCAGAACGACAGGGAAATCACCCCTCCACTTT
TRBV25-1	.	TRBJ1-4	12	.	CASSDSKEKLFF	TGTGCCAGCAGTGACTCGAAGGAAAAACTGTTTTTT
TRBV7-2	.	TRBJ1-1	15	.	CASSSPGRTVGEAFF	TGTGCCAGCAGCTCCCCCGGGAGGACGGTGGGCGAAGCTTTCTTT
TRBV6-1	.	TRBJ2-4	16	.	CASSEYPDIAKNIQYF	TGTGCCAGCAGTGAGTACCCAGATATAGCCAAAAACATTCAGTACTTC
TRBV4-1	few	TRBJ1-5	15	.	CASSKTLDSNQPQHF	TGCGCCAGCAGTAAGACACTAGATAGCAATCAGCCCCAGCATTTT
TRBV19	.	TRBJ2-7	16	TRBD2	CASSIDGGTSFYEQYF	TGTGCCAGTAGTATAGACGGGGGGACTTCCTTCTACGAGCAGTACTTC
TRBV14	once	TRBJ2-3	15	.	CASSLASLITDTQYF	TGTGCCAGCAGCCTGGCCAGCCTCATCACAGATACGCAGTATTTT
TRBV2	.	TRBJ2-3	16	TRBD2	CASSVLAGGPTDTQYF	TGTGCCAGCAGTGTACTAGCGGGGGGGCCGACAGATACGCAGTATTTT
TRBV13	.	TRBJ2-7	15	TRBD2	CASSSGTSGSYEQYF	TGTGCCAGCAGCTCAGGGACTAGCGGCTCCTACGAGCAGTACTTC
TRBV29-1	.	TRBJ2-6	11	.	CSVRDTGVLTF	TGCAGCGTCCGGGACACCGGCGTCCTGACTTTC
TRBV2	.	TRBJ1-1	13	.	CASSGSQNTEAFF	TGTGCCAGCAGTGGGAGCCAGAACACTGAAGCTTTCTTT
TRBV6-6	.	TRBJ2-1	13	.	CASSTVGESEQFF	TGTGCCAGCAGTACAGTGGGGGAATCTGAGCAGTTCTTC
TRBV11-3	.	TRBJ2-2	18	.	CASSLTRWGVSNTGELFF	TGTGCCAGCAGCTTAACCAGGTGGGGGGTATCGAACACCGGGGAGCTGTTTTTT
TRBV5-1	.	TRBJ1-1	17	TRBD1	CASSLVLGGGTHTEAFF	TGCGCCAGCAGCTTGGTTCTTGGAGGGGGCACCCACACTGAAGCTTTCTTT